Below, 31 T cell receptor beta chains from the same sample are listed, as sequenced in a study of blood T cells in healthy people across ages. A sample-barcoded 5' primer and a J-beta primer mix were used in a second PCR of roughly 6 to 11 cycles. TCRdb re-analysed the 5' RACE reads in MiXCR, keeping a single row per CDR3 protein. The sample yields 550,000 to 600,000 distinct CDR3 sequences, 25% to 30% seen once. Sequencing input: blood. Receptor source: a woman aged 70-85 years in good health.

This clonotype was recorded at least ten times. V and J are TRBV10-3 and TRBJ1-2; possible D gene TRBD1, 5 bases. The CDR3 consists of 13 residues. The V gene's germline CDR1 is ENHRY and CDR2 SYGVKD. Trimming pared 8 bases from V and 0 bases from J, leaving 10 bases between. As DNA, the CDR3 is TGTGCCATCCGGGACGGAACTAACTATGGCTACACCTTC. It specifies CAIRDGTNYGYTF.

This clonotype has just one count. The genes are TRBV5-1 and TRBJ2-1; TRBD2 matches at 10 bases. V lost 5 bases, J lost 4 bases, and 6 bases stayed unmatched. This CDR3 has 15 residues. Germline V lookup: CDR1 SGHRS, CDR2 YFSETQ. CDR3 DNA sequence: TGCGCCAGCAGGTCCGGGACTAGCGTTTACAATGAGCAGTTCTTC. It codes for CASRSGTSVYNEQFF.

Points on this clonotype: A read error may explain this, as a much larger clone is one base away. This sequence joins TRBV20-1 and TRBJ2-5; D is unresolved. The J call is doubtful: the DNA matches TRBJ2-7 better. Germline loops: CDR1 DFQATT, CDR2 SNEGSKA (reference sequence). This CDR3 is built from 11 residues. CDR3 DNA: TGCAGTGCTAGGGAGTCCTACGAGCAGTACTTC. Translation gives CSARESYEQYF.

In DNA form, the CDR3 reads TGCGCCAGCAGCTTCGGCGGGGACAGGAACGAGCAGTACTTC. Translation: CASSFGGDRNEQYF. The chain couples TRBV5-1 to TRBJ2-7; 8 nucleotides agree with TRBD1. CDR1 is SGHRS and CDR2 is YFSETQ in the germline V gene. After removal of 2 bases from V and 5 bases from J, the junction contained 6 bases not matched to a gene. This CDR3 has 14 amino acids. The full variable domain, its missing parts supplied by reference TRBV5-1 and TRBJ2-7, is KAGVTQTPRYLIKTRGQQVTLSCSPISGHRSVSWYQQTPGQGLQFLFEYFSETQRNKGNFPGRFSGRQFSNSRSEMNVSTLELGDSALYLCASSFGGDRNEQYFGPGTRLTVT.

This chain connects TRBV6-1 to TRBJ1-4, with D possibly being TRBD1 (6 bases). In germline, CDR1 is MNHNS, CDR2 SASEGT. The V gene lost 10 bases and the J gene lost 8 bases, with 23 bases spanning the gap. The CDR3 covers 15 residues. The CDR3 protein is CATSPSGTKLEKLFF. The CDR3 nucleotides are TGTGCCACCAGCCCATCCGGGACAAAGTTGGAAAAACTGTTTTTT.

This sequence joins TRBV7-8 and TRBJ2-3; no firm D call. Germline loops: CDR1 SGHVS, CDR2 FQNEAQ. The CDR3 covers 14 residues. V lost 7 bases and J 0 bases, leaving 11 bases between the germline ends. DNA of the CDR3: TGTGCCAGCAAAGCGATGATAAGCACAGATACGCAGTATTTT. Translation: CASKAMISTDTQYF.

This clonotype was recorded once. The genes are TRBV7-2 and TRBJ1-6, with unresolved D. CDR1 and CDR2 from the germline V gene are SGHTA and FQGNSA. The ends were cut back, 7 bases at V and 10 bases at J, with 11 bases in the middle. This CDR3 comprises 12 residues. The CDR3 reads CASKSGVSPLHF. CDR3 bases: TGTGCCAGCAAATCGGGCGTCTCACCCCTCCACTTT.

This chain uses TRBV14 with TRBJ1-1; D possibly corresponds to TRBD1 (6 bases). The CDR3 sequence is 13 residues long. CDR1 and CDR2 (germline): SGHDN, FVKESK. V lost 3 bases, J lost 7 bases, and 12 bases lay in between. The CDR3 region is CASSQSQGIEAFF. The CDR3 nucleotides are TGTGCCAGCAGCCAGAGCCAGGGGATTGAAGCTTTCTTT.

The table lists this clonotype with a count of one. The V call is TRBV5-3, the J call TRBJ2-1, with unresolved D. TRBV5-3 is known as an ORF, though its function is uncertain. There are 15 residues in the CDR3. V lost 2 bases and J 0 bases, leaving 9 bases between the germline ends. The CDR3 here is CARSFEQNSYNEQFF. DNA for the CDR3: TGTGCCAGAAGCTTTGAGCAGAACTCCTACAATGAGCAGTTCTTC.

The rearrangement uses TRBV10-3 and TRBJ2-3, with unresolved D. V was shortened by 9 bases and J by 0 bases, with 7 bases between the two germline ends. Germline CDR1 and CDR2: ENHRY and SYGVKD. The length of the CDR3 is 12 residues. The CDR3 DNA is TGTGCCATAAAGGATAGCACAGATACGCAGTATTTT. Its translation: CAIKDSTDTQYF.

This clonotype was seen only a few times. The CDR3 DNA sequence: TGCGCCAGCAGCTCGTTAGGGGGAGTCGGTGAAAAACTGTTTTTT. Its protein is CASSSLGGVGEKLFF. The chain links TRBV5-1 to TRBJ1-4; a weak D match, TRBD1 (6 bases). The germline V and J ends were trimmed by 3 bases and 7 bases, with 16 bases remaining between them. Germline CDR1 is SGHRS and CDR2 is YFSETQ. The CDR3 is made up of 15 amino acids.

V and J are TRBV12-3 or TRBV12-4 and TRBJ2-1, with D maybe TRBD1 (5 bases). The CDR3 has 15 amino acids. V was trimmed by 4 bases and J by 0 bases, leaving 10 bases between them. CDR3 in DNA: TGTGCCAGCAGTTCACAGGTTAGCTCCTACAATGAGCAGTTCTTC. This gives the protein CASSSQVSSYNEQFF.

The rearrangement joins TRBV9 to TRBJ2-2; 7 bases are a match to TRBD1. CDR3 size: 16 residues. Germline loops: CDR1 SGDLS, CDR2 YYNGEE. The V and J ends lost 1 base and 4 bases, in that order; junction bases with no gene match: 7. CDR3 nucleotides: TGTGCCAGCAGCGTACCCGACAGGGCAGGCACCGGGGAGCTGTTTTTT. This codes for CASSVPDRAGTGELFF.

This chain links TRBV29-1 with TRBJ2-2; 12 bases line up with TRBD2. The CDR3 is 15 residues long. V was pared by 5 bases and J by 2 bases, with 3 bases of the junction left unmatched. Germline assignment: CDR1 SQVTM and CDR2 ANQGSEA. CDR3 amino acids: CSVLAGGTNTGELFF. The CDR3 DNA reads TGCAGCGTTCTAGCGGGGGGGACCAACACCGGGGAGCTGTTTTTT.

The rearrangement uses TRBV20-1 and TRBJ2-3; TRBD1 agrees at 10 bases. Trimming at V came to 5 bases and at J to 5 bases, leaving 4 bases not matched to a gene. There are 13 residues in the CDR3. Germline V gene lookup returns CDR1 DFQATT and CDR2 SNEGSKA (reference sequence). The CDR3 spells CSAWTGGVDTQYF. In DNA, the CDR3 is TGCAGTGCTTGGACAGGGGGAGTAGATACGCAGTATTTT.

V gene TRBV5-5 combines with J gene TRBJ1-5; D gene uncertain. The CDR3 has 13 amino acids. V dropped 4 bases and J dropped 11 bases, with 16 bases sitting between them. Germline CDR1 and CDR2: SGHKS and YYEKEE (reference sequence). The CDR3 DNA follows: TGTGCCAGCAGCCTGCGAAATACCGTGGCCCAGCATTTT. Translated: CASSLRNTVAQHF.

To note about this clonotype: The germline gene is not matched at one end of the junction; a read error may be the cause. The chain employs TRBV7-2 and TRBJ2-3; D gene uncertain. Germline V gene lookup returns CDR1 SGHTA and CDR2 FQGNSA. This CDR3 is 12 amino acids long. CDR3 in DNA: TGTGCCAGCAGCTTAGTGTGGGATACACAGTATTTT. It translates to CASSLVWDTQYF.

The chain links TRBV5-6 to TRBJ2-1; the match to TRBD2 covers 11 bases. V lost 2 bases to trimming and J lost 3 bases; unmatched junction nucleotides: 1. From germline, CDR1 is SGHDT and CDR2 YYEEEE. This CDR3 region has 15 residues. CDR3 loop: CASSFTSGSYNEQFF. Written as DNA, the CDR3 is TGTGCCAGCAGCTTCACTAGCGGGAGCTACAATGAGCAGTTCTTC.

This clonotype was recorded at least ten times. The chain has TRBV20-1 and TRBJ1-2, with 8 positions matching TRBD1. The CDR3 totals 14 residues. Trimming at V came to 6 bases and at J to 0 bases, leaving 6 bases not matched to a gene. CDR1 and CDR2 from the germline V gene are DFQATT and SNEGSKA (reference sequence). The chain's CDR3 is CSAGQALANYGYTF. In DNA form, the CDR3 reads TGCAGTGCGGGACAGGCACTCGCTAACTATGGCTACACCTTC.

The V gene is TRBV5-1, the J gene TRBJ2-5; D ambiguous. The J call is uncertain, as TRBJ2-1 better fits the DNA end. Germline CDR1 is SGHRS and CDR2 is YFSETQ. The CDR3 totals 14 residues. Written as DNA, the CDR3 is TGCGCCAGCAGCTTGGACCCCACCTACAATGAGCAGTTCTTC. Encoded protein: CASSLDPTYNEQFF.

The chain employs TRBV2 and TRBJ2-1; possibly TRBD1 for D (5 bases). Near its end, the DNA agrees better with TRBJ2-7, so the J call may be wrong. The CDR3 is 12 residues long. From germline, CDR1 is SNHLY and CDR2 FYNNEI. The CDR3 DNA sequence: TGTGCCAGCAGTGAAACAGGCCACGAGCAGTACTTC. Its translation: CASSETGHEQYF.

V and J are TRBV20-1 and TRBJ2-3; maybe TRBD2 (6 bases). Germline-derived CDR1 and CDR2 are DFQATT and SNEGSKA (reference sequence). The V end lost 3 bases, the J end lost 0 bases, and 16 bases lay between the germline ends. The CDR3 contains 16 residues. This CDR3 is CSASIRTTPSTDTQYF. DNA for the CDR3: TGCAGTGCTAGCATCAGGACTACCCCTAGCACAGATACGCAGTATTTT.

J is TRBJ2-7 and V is TRBV9; TRBD2 aligns across 9 bases. V gave up 1 base and J gave up 0 bases; unmatched junction bases: 2. The CDR3 spans 15 residues. Germline lookup yields CDR1 SGDLS and CDR2 YYNGEE. In nucleotides, the CDR3 is TGTGCCAGCAGCGTACTAGCGGGGAGCTCCTACGAGCAGTACTTC. Amino acid sequence: CASSVLAGSSYEQYF. Together with reference TRBV9 and TRBJ2-7, the CDR3 gives the full variable domain: DSGVTQTPKHLITATGQRVTLRCSPRSGDLSVYWYQQSLDQGLQFLIQYYNGEERAKGNILERFSAQQFPDLHSELNLSSLELGDSALYFCASSVLAGSSYEQYFGPGTRLTVT.

This clonotype appeared a few times. The chain employs TRBV7-3 and TRBJ1-2; possible D gene TRBD1, 6 bases. The CDR3 loop spans 15 amino acids. Germline values: CDR1 SGHTA, CDR2 FQGTGA. Trimming shortened V by 5 bases and J by 2 bases, and 15 bases separated the two germline ends. The CDR3 protein is CASSAMGGANYGYTF. The CDR3 nucleotides read TGTGCCAGCAGCGCCATGGGGGGCGCGAACTATGGCTACACCTTC. Using reference TRBV7-3 and TRBJ1-2 for the parts outside the CDR3, the full variable domain is GAGVSQTPSNKVTEKGKYVELRCDPISGHTALYWYRQSLGQGPEFLIYFQGTGAADDSGLPNDRFFAVRPEGSVSTLKIQRTERGDSAVYLCASSAMGGANYGYTFGSGTRLTVV.

This chain joins TRBV2 and TRBJ1-1; 7 nucleotides agree with TRBD1. The CDR3 runs 12 residues. Trimming at V came to 4 bases and at J to 11 bases, leaving 7 bases not matched to a gene. CDR1 SNHLY and CDR2 FYNNEI come from the germline V gene. CDR3 in DNA: TGTGCCAGCAGTGGAGGGGGCGGTTGGGCTTTCTTT. Translating it yields CASSGGGGWAFF.

This clonotype was observed a handful of times. The V and J genes are TRBV11-2 and TRBJ2-7; 8 bases line up with TRBD1. Germline-derived CDR1 and CDR2 are SGHAT and FQNNGV. The CDR3 spans 15 residues. Losses at the gene ends were 0 bases for V and 3 bases for J; bases not matched to a gene: 4. CDR3 sequence (DNA): TGTGCCAGCAGCTTAGATAGCAGGGGGCTCTACGAGCAGTACTTC. Residues: CASSLDSRGLYEQYF.

This clonotype occurred a few times. The rearrangement links TRBV12-3 or TRBV12-4 to TRBJ2-6; D perhaps matches TRBD1 (6 bases). Trimming took 7 bases from V and 0 from J, leaving 16 bases between them. The CDR3 is 17 residues long. CDR3 region: CASTDTGLPSGANVLTF. In DNA, the CDR3 is TGTGCCAGCACCGATACAGGGCTCCCCTCTGGGGCCAACGTCCTGACTTTC.

V is TRBV7-2 and J is TRBJ2-5; D not certain. Germline CDR1 reads SGHTA; CDR2 reads FQGNSA. V dropped 4 bases and J dropped 5 bases, with 14 bases sitting between them. This CDR3 region has 14 residues. The CDR3 protein is CASSSRHMIETQYF. The CDR3 bases are TGTGCCAGCAGCTCGAGGCATATGATCGAGACCCAGTACTTC. Using reference TRBV7-2 and TRBJ2-5 for the parts outside the CDR3, the full variable domain is GAGVSQSPSNKVTEKGKDVELRCDPISGHTALYWYRQSLGQGLEFLIYFQGNSAPDKSGLPSDRFSAERTGGSVSTLTIQRTQQEDSAVYLCASSSRHMIETQYFGPGTRLLVL.

This chain uses TRBV7-2 with TRBJ2-3, with D maybe TRBD2 (6 bases). Germline loops: CDR1 SGHTA, CDR2 FQGNSA. Trimming pared 5 bases from V and 8 bases from J, leaving 11 bases between. The CDR3 is 12 residues long. Here the CDR3 DNA reads TGTGCCAGCAGCCCTCAAGCGGGTACGCAGTATTTT. Translated, it gives CASSPQAGTQYF.

This chain uses TRBV7-2 with TRBJ2-5, with TRBD2 identical over 8 bases. From germline, CDR1 is SGHTA and CDR2 FQGNSA. With 3 bases clipped from V and 4 bases from J, the junction kept 10 bases outside the gene matches. This CDR3 comprises 16 residues. CDR3 sequence reads: CASSFNPGRAGETQYF. The CDR3 nucleotides are TGTGCCAGCAGCTTTAATCCCGGGAGGGCTGGAGAGACCCAGTACTTC.

This sequence joins TRBV6-4 and TRBJ2-7; D not resolved. Trimming stripped 4 bases from V and 0 bases from J, with 10 bases between. Germline CDR1 reads MRHNA; CDR2 reads SNTAGT. This CDR3 is 14 amino acids long. CDR3 coding DNA: TGTGCCAGCAGTGTGTACGCCAACTCCTACGAGCAGTACTTC. It yields the protein CASSVYANSYEQYF.